Listed below are T cell receptor beta chains from one sample, sequenced in a study of blood T cell repertoires in COVID-19. Only in-frame clones appear in the TCRdb table, and some are missing; sequencing was by immunoSEQ multiplex PCR. The table includes roughly 360,000 clones, 70% to 85% detected once. The specimen sequenced was peripheral blood. These TCRs come from a human donor with acute or convalescent COVID-19. The donor label of this sample is uncertain. Each CDR3 is given with its conserved first and last residue. The D gene is left open where the match is weak. A clone size is listed for some rows: how often the clone was seen (once, few, many), or a class if it is expanded.

J gene: TRBJ1-5
CDR3 length: 15
clone size: -
D gene: -
V gene: TRBV19
CDR3 DNA: TGTGCCAGTAGTACCCAGGAGGCGAGCAATCAGCCCCAGCATTTT
CDR3 protein: CASSTQEASNQPQHF

J gene: TRBJ1-1
CDR3 length: 16
clone size: -
D gene: TRBD1
V gene: TRBV6-5
CDR3 DNA: TGTGCCAGCAGTTACAATAACAGGGGGCTGAACACTGAAGCTTTCTTT
CDR3 protein: CASSYNNRGLNTEAFF

J gene: TRBJ1-3
CDR3 length: 15
clone size: -
D gene: -
V gene: TRBV18
CDR3 DNA: TGTGCCAGCTCACCCACAGTGAGCTCTGGAAACACCATATATTTT
CDR3 protein: CASSPTVSSGNTIYF

J gene: TRBJ2-1
CDR3 length: 15
clone size: -
D gene: TRBD1
V gene: TRBV11-2
CDR3 DNA: TGTGCCAGCAGTCTAGTCAGGGGGCAGACAGGTGAGCAGTTCTTC
CDR3 protein: CASSLVRGQTGEQFF

J gene: TRBJ1-1
CDR3 length: 14
clone size: -
D gene: TRBD1
V gene: TRBV15
CDR3 DNA: TGTGCCACCAGCCGTGGGACAGTGAACACTGAAGCTTTCTTT
CDR3 protein: CATSRGTVNTEAFF

J gene: TRBJ2-3
CDR3 length: 14
clone size: few
D gene: TRBD2
V gene: TRBV6-5
CDR3 DNA: TGTGCCAGCCCCAGCGGGGGGGCCTTAGATACGCAGTATTTT
CDR3 protein: CASPSGGALDTQYF

J gene: TRBJ1-2
CDR3 length: 15
clone size: -
D gene: -
V gene: TRBV1
CDR3 DNA: TGCACCAGCAGCGAGCGGAAGGCGGAAAACTATGGCTACACCTTC
CDR3 protein: CTSSERKAENYGYTF

J gene: TRBJ2-7
CDR3 length: 15
clone size: -
D gene: TRBD1
V gene: TRBV9
CDR3 DNA: TGTGCCAGCAGCGTAGGGGACAGGGGCTCCTACGAGCAGTACTTC
CDR3 protein: CASSVGDRGSYEQYF

J gene: TRBJ2-3
CDR3 length: 16
clone size: once
D gene: TRBD2
V gene: TRBV4-2
CDR3 DNA: TGTGCCAGCAGCCAAGAACCAGCGGGGGGCACAGATACGCAGTATTTT
CDR3 protein: CASSQEPAGGTDTQYF

J gene: TRBJ2-7
CDR3 length: 15
clone size: -
D gene: TRBD2
V gene: TRBV7-8
CDR3 DNA: TGTGCCAGCAGCTTTGGGCTAGCGGTGACCTACGAGCAGTACTTC
CDR3 protein: CASSFGLAVTYEQYF

J gene: TRBJ2-7
CDR3 length: 18
clone size: -
D gene: TRBD1
V gene: TRBV9
CDR3 DNA: TGTGCCAGCAGCGTAGGGACAGGGAATTTTGGGGTTTACTACGAGCAGTACTTC
CDR3 protein: CASSVGTGNFGVYYEQYF

J gene: TRBJ2-5
CDR3 length: 14
clone size: -
D gene: TRBD2
V gene: TRBV2
CDR3 DNA: TGTGCCAGCAGTGGGACTAGCCGCTTGGAGACCCAGTACTTC
CDR3 protein: CASSGTSRLETQYF

J gene: TRBJ2-1
CDR3 length: 15
clone size: -
D gene: TRBD2
V gene: TRBV11-2
CDR3 DNA: TGTGCCAGCAGCTTCGGGGAGGGCCTAAACAATGAGCAGTTCTTC
CDR3 protein: CASSFGEGLNNEQFF

J gene: TRBJ2-3
CDR3 length: 14
clone size: -
D gene: TRBD2
V gene: TRBV30
CDR3 DNA: TGTGCCTGGATTCGCGGGAGGGCCACGGATACGCAGTATTTT
CDR3 protein: CAWIRGRATDTQYF

J gene: TRBJ1-1
CDR3 length: 14
clone size: -
D gene: TRBD1
V gene: TRBV2
CDR3 DNA: TGTGCCAGCAGTGAACAGGGGGAGAGAGATGAAGCTTTCTTT
CDR3 protein: CASSEQGERDEAFF

J gene: TRBJ1-2
CDR3 length: 15
clone size: -
D gene: -
V gene: TRBV2
CDR3 DNA: TGTGCCAGCAGTGAAGTAGGCGGGGCTTGGGGCGGCTACACCTTC
CDR3 protein: CASSEVGGAWGGYTF

J gene: TRBJ1-1
CDR3 length: 13
clone size: -
D gene: TRBD1
V gene: TRBV3-1/TRBV3-2
CDR3 DNA: TGTGCCAGCAGCTCAGGGGGCCGGACTGAAGCTTTCTTT
CDR3 protein: CASSSGGRTEAFF

J gene: TRBJ1-1
CDR3 length: 12
clone size: -
D gene: -
V gene: TRBV29-1
CDR3 DNA: TGCAGCGTTCGCCAGATGGCCACTGAAGCTTTCTTT
CDR3 protein: CSVRQMATEAFF

J gene: TRBJ2-7
CDR3 length: 14
clone size: -
D gene: TRBD1
V gene: TRBV27
CDR3 DNA: TGTGCCAGCAGACCGGGACAGGGGAAGTACGAGCAGTACTTC
CDR3 protein: CASRPGQGKYEQYF

J gene: TRBJ1-2
CDR3 length: 14
clone size: many
D gene: -
V gene: TRBV7-9
CDR3 DNA: TGTGCCAGCAGTTATGAGCCTACCAACTATGGCTACACCTTC
CDR3 protein: CASSYEPTNYGYTF

J gene: TRBJ2-1
CDR3 length: 14
clone size: once
D gene: -
V gene: TRBV11-2
CDR3 DNA: TGTGCCAGCAGCTTAGACGGCAGGGCGAATGAGCAGTTCTTC
CDR3 protein: CASSLDGRANEQFF

J gene: TRBJ2-1
CDR3 length: 20
clone size: -
D gene: TRBD2
V gene: TRBV5-4
CDR3 DNA: TGTGCCAGCAGCCGTGGTGGGGTTTGGCTAGCGGGAGTGTCCTACAATGAGCAGTTCTTC
CDR3 protein: CASSRGGVWLAGVSYNEQFF

J gene: TRBJ2-7
CDR3 length: 16
clone size: -
D gene: -
V gene: TRBV5-1
CDR3 DNA: TGCGCCAGCAGCATTAGAACCGGTCCAAGCTCCTACGAGCAGTACTTC
CDR3 protein: CASSIRTGPSSYEQYF

J gene: TRBJ1-2
CDR3 length: 15
clone size: -
D gene: -
V gene: TRBV7-8
CDR3 DNA: TGTGCCAGCAGCTTACCGGGGGAGAACAACTATGGCTACACCTTC
CDR3 protein: CASSLPGENNYGYTF

J gene: TRBJ2-3
CDR3 length: 12
clone size: -
D gene: -
V gene: TRBV28
CDR3 DNA: TGTGCCAGCACTACTAGCACAGATACGCAGTATTTT
CDR3 protein: CASTTSTDTQYF

J gene: TRBJ2-5
CDR3 length: 14
clone size: -
D gene: -
V gene: TRBV29-1
CDR3 DNA: TGCAGCGTTATAATCCCAGGGAATCAAGAGACCCAGTACTTC
CDR3 protein: CSVIIPGNQETQYF

J gene: TRBJ1-2
CDR3 length: 15
clone size: -
D gene: TRBD1
V gene: TRBV5-6
CDR3 DNA: TGTGCCAGCAGCTTAACCGGGACAGGGGGCTTCGGCTACACCTTC
CDR3 protein: CASSLTGTGGFGYTF

J gene: TRBJ1-2
CDR3 length: 15
clone size: few
D gene: TRBD1
V gene: TRBV30
CDR3 DNA: TGTGCCTGGAGCCTAGGGACAGAAGCTAACTATGGCTACACCTTC
CDR3 protein: CAWSLGTEANYGYTF

J gene: TRBJ1-2
CDR3 length: 14
clone size: -
D gene: TRBD1
V gene: TRBV11-1
CDR3 DNA: TGTGCCAGCAGCTTAGACCAGGGGGCGAGTGGCTACACCTTC
CDR3 protein: CASSLDQGASGYTF

J gene: TRBJ2-7
CDR3 length: 16
clone size: once
D gene: TRBD2
V gene: TRBV4-2
CDR3 DNA: TGTGCCAGCAGCCAGGCTACTAGCGGAATCTCCTACGAGCAGTACTTC
CDR3 protein: CASSQATSGISYEQYF

J gene: TRBJ1-2
CDR3 length: 16
clone size: once
D gene: -
V gene: TRBV5-6
CDR3 DNA: TGTGCCAGCAGCTTGGGGCGGAGGGTGGCTAACTATGGCTACACCTTC
CDR3 protein: CASSLGRRVANYGYTF

J gene: TRBJ2-3
CDR3 length: 12
clone size: -
D gene: TRBD2
V gene: TRBV30
CDR3 DNA: TGTGCCTGGAGTGCAACTAGCGGGAATCGGTATTTT
CDR3 protein: CAWSATSGNRYF